This TCR beta chain is drawn from a study of response to subunit inactivated influenza vaccine. Study findings and constraints: The study's authors posited that every seasonal influenza vaccination enlists few new T cells.

V lost 3 bases and J 0 bases, leaving 9 bases between the germline ends. This CDR3 contains 15 residues. Using its own MiXCR run on the RT-PCR reads, TCRdb lists one record per CDR3 protein. The table records 550,000 to 650,000 distinct CDR3 sequences, 12% of them present only once. This clonotype was found a few times. The antigen is unknown. The chain combines TRBV12-3 or TRBV12-4 with TRBJ1-3, with TRBD1 as a possible D gene (5 bases). The sequences come from PBMCs from blood, collected on the day of vaccination. The receptor's source is a man aged 45-60 years who received an inactivated influenza vaccine. The CDR3 coding sequence is TGTGCCAGCAGTTTTACAGGACGCTCTGGAAACACCATATATTTT. This encodes CASSFTGRSGNTIYF.